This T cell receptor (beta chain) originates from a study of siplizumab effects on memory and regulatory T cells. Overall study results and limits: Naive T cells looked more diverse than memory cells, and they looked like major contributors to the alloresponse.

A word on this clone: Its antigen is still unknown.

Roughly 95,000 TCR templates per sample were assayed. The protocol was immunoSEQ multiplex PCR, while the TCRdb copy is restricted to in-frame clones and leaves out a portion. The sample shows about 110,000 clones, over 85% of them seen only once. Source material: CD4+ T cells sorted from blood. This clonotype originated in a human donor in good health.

The CDR3 spells CASSATGGIDTEAFF. The CDR3 DNA reads TGTGCCAGCAGCGCGACAGGGGGAATAGACACTGAAGCTTTCTTT. The chain recombines TRBV11-2 with TRBJ1-1; 9 positions agree with TRBD1. From germline, CDR1 is SGHAT and CDR2 FQNNGV. This CDR3 is 15 amino acids long. With V trimmed by 5 bases and J by 3 bases, 7 bases remained unmatched.